A selection of T cell receptor beta chains follows, all from one sample in a study of shared clonotypes between healthy human individuals. Here immunoSEQ multiplex PCR was the method, and the copy in TCRdb shows in-frame clones only, minus some. In the table there are some 700,000 clones, about 92% of which are singletons. Input material: memory CD8+ T cells from PBMCs. These receptors were taken from a man younger than 35 in good health. Some clones in this sample may be carry-over from other donors' samples. Both conserved end residues are part of each CDR3. The order of the fields is D gene, V gene, clone size, J gene, CDR3 DNA, CDR3 protein. D genes are given only for firm matches. Only part of the rows carry a size: once, few, many, or a class if the clone is expanded.

D: TRBD1; V: TRBV28; size: -; J: TRBJ2-3; DNA: TGTGCCAGCACCGACGGGACAGCACCCACAGATACGCAGTATTTT; CDR3: CASTDGTAPTDTQYF
D: -; V: TRBV20-1; size: -; J: TRBJ1-1; DNA: TGCAGTGCTCCCCGGGGCACTGAAGCTTTCTTT; CDR3: CSAPRGTEAFF
D: TRBD1; V: TRBV7-2; size: -; J: TRBJ2-7; DNA: TGTGCCAGCAGCCCGGCAGGGGGCAACGAGCAGTACTTC; CDR3: CASSPAGGNEQYF
D: -; V: TRBV7-9; size: few; J: TRBJ2-7; DNA: TGTGCCAGCAGCCATATAGGATCCCCTAGACTAGTCCAGTACGAGCAGTACTTC; CDR3: CASSHIGSPRLVQYEQYF
D: -; V: TRBV15; size: -; J: TRBJ2-1; DNA: TGTGCCACCCGACGTCGGGGTTACAATGAGCAGTTCTTC; CDR3: CATRRRGYNEQFF
D: -; V: TRBV27; size: -; J: TRBJ1-3; DNA: TGTGCCAGCAGCCTCAGTCGCTCTGGAAACACCATATATTTT; CDR3: CASSLSRSGNTIYF
D: -; V: TRBV7-9; size: -; J: TRBJ1-2; DNA: TGTGCCAGCAGGGACCCATCAGGGGAAGCTAACTATGGCTACACCTTC; CDR3: CASRDPSGEANYGYTF
D: -; V: TRBV29-1; size: -; J: TRBJ2-7; DNA: TGCAGCGTTGTTTGGGGTTACCACGAGCAGTACTTC; CDR3: CSVVWGYHEQYF
D: TRBD2; V: TRBV19; size: many; J: TRBJ2-2; DNA: TGTGCCAGTAGTAGGGCTAGCGGTTTACACACCGGGGAGCTGTTTTTT; CDR3: CASSRASGLHTGELFF
D: TRBD1; V: TRBV29-1; size: -; J: TRBJ1-2; DNA: TGCAGCGTTGAAACAGGGGGGAGGTATGGCTACACCTTC; CDR3: CSVETGGRYGYTF
D: -; V: TRBV7-9; size: -; J: TRBJ1-2; DNA: TGTGCCAGCTACCAAGGATCAATTCCCTATGGCTACACCTTC; CDR3: CASYQGSIPYGYTF
D: -; V: TRBV11-3; size: -; J: TRBJ2-1; DNA: TGTGCCAGCAGCACAGCCGCCGGGCCCTACTCCTACAATGAGCAGTTCTTC; CDR3: CASSTAAGPYSYNEQFF
D: -; V: TRBV5-5; size: -; J: TRBJ2-7; DNA: TGTGCCAGCAGCCCAGTCGGGCCCTACGAGCAGTACTTC; CDR3: CASSPVGPYEQYF
D: TRBD1; V: TRBV19; size: -; J: TRBJ1-5; DNA: TGTGCCAGTAGACTCCGGGACAGTTCCAATCAGCCCCAGCATTTT; CDR3: CASRLRDSSNQPQHF
D: TRBD1; V: TRBV2; size: -; J: TRBJ1-6; DNA: TGTGCCAGCGCGGACAGGGGGGAAGAGTCCCTCCACTTT; CDR3: CASADRGEESLHF
D: -; V: TRBV5-4; size: -; J: TRBJ2-6; DNA: TGTGCCAGCAGCTTGGGCGACTCTGGGGCCAACGTCCTGACTTTC; CDR3: CASSLGDSGANVLTF
D: -; V: TRBV28; size: -; J: TRBJ2-1; DNA: TGTGCCAGCAGTCCGGGGATCCACAGGGAGGCCTTCGTCAATGAGCAGTTCTTC; CDR3: CASSPGIHREAFVNEQFF
D: -; V: TRBV6-6; size: few; J: TRBJ1-2; DNA: TGTGCCAGCACGATGACAGTAAACTATGGCTACACCTTC; CDR3: CASTMTVNYGYTF
D: -; V: TRBV29-1; size: once; J: TRBJ2-3; DNA: TGCAGCGTCCCCGTTTGGGACAAAAGCACAGATACGCAGTATTTT; CDR3: CSVPVWDKSTDTQYF
D: -; V: TRBV28; size: -; J: TRBJ2-2; DNA: TGTGCCAGCAGTCCACGGACTCGCGTCGACGGGGAGCTGTTTTTT; CDR3: CASSPRTRVDGELFF
D: -; V: TRBV29-1; size: -; J: TRBJ2-1; DNA: TGCAGCGTACGTGAGAGCTCCTACAATGAGCAGTTCTTC; CDR3: CSVRESSYNEQFF
D: -; V: TRBV25-1; size: -; J: TRBJ2-6; DNA: TGTGCCAGCAGTGGCTTGGCTGGGGCCAACGTCCTGACTTTC; CDR3: CASSGLAGANVLTF
D: -; V: TRBV5-1; size: -; J: TRBJ2-7; DNA: TGCGCCAGCAGCTTCTGGTCAGGTGAAAGCGAGCAGTACTTC; CDR3: CASSFWSGESEQYF
D: TRBD2; V: TRBV7-3; size: -; J: TRBJ2-1; DNA: TGTGCCAGCAGCTTTGGGACTAGCGGGTGGGATGAGCAGTTCTTC; CDR3: CASSFGTSGWDEQFF
D: -; V: TRBV19; size: -; J: TRBJ2-2; DNA: TGTGCCAGTGCCTCAGGTTTCGGGGAGCTGTTTTTT; CDR3: CASASGFGELFF
D: TRBD2; V: TRBV10-1; size: -; J: TRBJ2-7; DNA: TGCGCCAGCAGTGACGGTGGTAGCGGGGCGTTCTACGAGCAGTACTTC; CDR3: CASSDGGSGAFYEQYF
D: TRBD1; V: TRBV7-9; size: -; J: TRBJ1-2; DNA: TGTGCCAGCAGCTTAGAGGTGGGACAGAGCTATGGCTACACCTTC; CDR3: CASSLEVGQSYGYTF
D: TRBD2; V: TRBV27; size: -; J: TRBJ2-3; DNA: TGTGCCAGCAGTTCCCAACTAGCGGGATACACAGATACGCAGTATTTT; CDR3: CASSSQLAGYTDTQYF
D: TRBD1; V: TRBV5-5; size: -; J: TRBJ1-5; DNA: TGTGCCAGCAGTTCCCGGGACAGCCAAGGTCAGCCCCAGCATTTT; CDR3: CASSSRDSQGQPQHF
D: -; V: TRBV11-2; size: -; J: TRBJ2-1; DNA: TGTGCCAGCAGCTTAGAGCTGACCCCCTGGGTACTGAATGAGCAGTTCTTC; CDR3: CASSLELTPWVLNEQFF
D: TRBD2; V: TRBV27; size: once; J: TRBJ2-1; DNA: TGTGCCAGCGCGCAGACTAGCTTTGAGCAGTTCTTC; CDR3: CASAQTSFEQFF
D: -; V: TRBV4-2; size: -; J: TRBJ1-2; DNA: TGTGCCAGCAGCCAAGATAGGGGAGAGAACTATGGCTACACCTTC; CDR3: CASSQDRGENYGYTF
D: -; V: TRBV9; size: once; J: TRBJ1-4; DNA: TGTGCCAGCAGCCCTTACACGACAACTAATGAAAAACTGTTTTTT; CDR3: CASSPYTTTNEKLFF